The 20 T cell receptor beta chains below come from one sample, sequenced in a study of T cell repertoires in aging, cancer and after chemotherapy. Rearranged V-D-J TRB sequences were amplified with a mixed TRB-A/B primer pool. TCRdb independently ran MiXCR on the multiplex PCR reads; one entry per CDR3 protein. The table includes over 3,500 distinct CDR3 sequences, about 23% detected once. The template was genomic DNA from peripheral blood, not RNA. The material sequenced was blood. These receptors were obtained from a human donor with a solid tumor.

This sequence joins TRBV11-2 and TRBJ2-2; D not certain. The V end lost 1 base, the J end lost 7 bases, and 7 bases lay between the germline ends. CDR3 length: 13 amino acids. CDR1 is SGHAT and CDR2 is FQNNGV in the germline V gene. This chain's CDR3 is CASSLGHLGELFF. In nucleotides, the CDR3 is TGTGCCAGCAGCTTAGGCCACCTCGGGGAGCTGTTTTTT.

This chain connects TRBV7-9 to TRBJ2-5; D ambiguous. This CDR3 has 12 residues. Germline V gene lookup returns CDR1 SEHNR and CDR2 FQNEAQ (reference sequence). Trimming took 1 base from V and 4 from J, leaving 4 bases between them. CDR3 protein: CASSLVRETQYF. The CDR3 DNA follows: TGTGCCAGCAGCTTAGTGCGAGAGACCCAGTACTTC. Drawing the rest from reference TRBV7-9 and TRBJ2-5, the complete variable domain is DTGVSQNPRHKITKRGQNVTFRCDPISEHNRLYWYRQTLGQGPEFLTYFQNEAQLEKSRLLSDRFSAERPKGSFSTLEIQRTEQGDSAMYLCASSLVRETQYFGPGTRLLVL.

By share, this clonotype ranks as medium-sized (0.01 to 0.1%). The chain couples TRBV18 to TRBJ1-1, with 7 bases matching TRBD1. V lost 3 bases, J lost 0 bases, and 4 bases stayed unmatched. The CDR3 extends over 15 amino acids. Germline CDR1 is KGHSH and CDR2 is LQKENI. In DNA, the CDR3 is TGTGCCAGCTCACCCCAGGGGGGGATGAACACTGAAGCTTTCTTT. Protein product: CASSPQGGMNTEAFF. Filled out from reference TRBV18 and TRBJ1-1, the complete variable domain reads NAGVMQNPRHLVRRRGQEARLRCSPMKGHSHVYWYRQLPEEGLKFMVYLQKENIIDESGMPKERFSAEFPKEGPSILRIQQVVRGDSAAYFCASSPQGGMNTEAFFGQGTRLTVV.

By sample fraction, this clonotype is medium-sized (0.01 to 0.1%). This sequence joins TRBV19 and TRBJ1-6; D unclear. CDR3 length: 13 residues. V was pared by 3 bases and J by 10 bases, with 10 bases between. Germline CDR1 is LNHDA and CDR2 is SQIVND (reference sequence). The CDR3: CASSITLGSPLHF. The CDR3 DNA sequence: TGTGCCAGTAGTATCACCTTGGGGTCACCCCTCCACTTT.

This clonotype turned up a few times. The rearrangement links TRBV15 to TRBJ1-1, with D possibly matching TRBD1 (6 bases). Trimming left V 3 bases short and J 3 bases short, with 11 bases between. CDR3 size: 14 residues. Germline lookup yields CDR1 LNHNV and CDR2 YYDKDF (reference sequence). The CDR3 reads CATSRRKGDTEAFF. The CDR3 nucleotides read TGTGCCACCAGCAGGAGAAAGGGGGACACTGAAGCTTTCTTT.

The rearrangement joins TRBV14 to TRBJ2-1; D call uncertain. The V gene lost 0 bases and the J gene lost 9 bases, with 9 bases spanning the gap. This CDR3 has 13 residues. CDR1 is SGHDN, CDR2 FVKESK, per germline. CDR3 region: CASSQDRSSEQFF. The CDR3 DNA reads TGTGCCAGCAGCCAAGATAGGAGCAGTGAGCAGTTCTTC.

The CDR3 DNA is TGCGCCAGCAGCCCACTTGGGGGCGAGTCACCCCTCCACTTT. Translation gives CASSPLGGESPLHF. This sequence joins TRBV5-1 and TRBJ1-6; D may be TRBD1 (6 bases). CDR1 is SGHRS, CDR2 YFSETQ, per germline. The CDR3 is made up of 14 amino acids. Trimming pared 4 bases from V and 10 bases from J, leaving 15 bases between.

J is TRBJ1-6 and V is TRBV19; 8 nucleotides line up with TRBD1. CDR1 and CDR2 from the germline V gene are LNHDA and SQIVND (reference sequence). V shed 7 bases and J 8 bases; nucleotides not matched to a gene: 13. The CDR3 sequence is 16 residues long. The CDR3, as DNA: TGTGCCAGTACCGCGACAGGGGCCGGTTTGTATTCACCCCTCCACTTT. Protein: CASTATGAGLYSPLHF.

As regards this clonotype: This may be a read error, as it is one base from a much larger clone. V gene TRBV5-5 combines with J gene TRBJ2-7; tentatively, D is TRBD1 or TRBD2 (5 bases each). This CDR3 is built from 16 residues. Germline assignment: CDR1 SGHKS and CDR2 YYEKEE (reference sequence). The CDR3 loop reads CASSGGPRQSSYGQYF. As DNA, the CDR3 is TGTGCCAGCAGCGGGGGACCGCGACAGTCGTCCTACGGGCAGTACTTC.

The CDR3: CAVQGARSGPAYNEQFF. In DNA, the CDR3 is TGTGCCGTACAGGGGGCCAGGTCAGGACCGGCCTACAATGAGCAGTTCTTC. The chain employs TRBV12-3 or TRBV12-4 and TRBJ2-1; 9 nucleotides match TRBD1. V shed 11 bases, J shed 2 bases, and the junction held 16 bases outside the gene matches. The CDR3 is made up of 17 amino acids.

V and J are TRBV4-2 and TRBJ1-1, with D tentatively TRBD1 (6 bases). CDR1 and CDR2 from the germline V gene are LGHNA and YNFKEQ. The CDR3 runs to 14 residues. V lost 1 base, J lost 4 bases, and 10 bases lay in between. The CDR3: CASSQARGRTEAFF. The CDR3 DNA sequence: TGTGCCAGCAGCCAAGCCCGGGGGCGCACTGAAGCTTTCTTT.

This clonotype was observed a few times. V and J are TRBV7-6 and TRBJ1-1; maybe TRBD1 (5 bases). V was trimmed by 1 base and J by 2 bases, leaving 11 bases between them. Germline values: CDR1 SGHVS, CDR2 FNYEAQ. This CDR3 has 15 residues. The CDR3 loop reads CASSLDGTDNTEAFF. CDR3 coding DNA: TGTGCCAGCAGCTTAGACGGGACCGATAACACTGAAGCTTTCTTT. Together with reference TRBV7-6 and TRBJ1-1, the CDR3 gives the full variable domain: GAGVSQSPRYKVTKRGQDVALRCDPISGHVSLYWYRQALGQGPEFLTYFNYEAQQDKSGLPNDRFSAERPEGSISTLTIQRTEQRDSAMYRCASSLDGTDNTEAFFGQGTRLTVV.

This clonotype has just a few counts. The chain uses TRBV20-1 and TRBJ2-1; unclear D gene. The CDR3 length is 17 residues. Trimming cost V 4 bases and J 4 bases, with 23 bases left between them. CDR1 and CDR2 from the germline V gene are DFQATT and SNEGSKA (reference sequence). CDR3 nucleotide sequence: TGCAGTGCTATCCTTCCCAGTCAGCCTAGGGCGTACAATGAGCAGTTCTTC. It is translated as CSAILPSQPRAYNEQFF.

This clonotype is categorized as medium-sized. This sequence joins TRBV27 and TRBJ2-1; D unclear. This CDR3 contains 13 residues. Trimming pared 3 bases from V and 3 bases from J, leaving 6 bases between. Germline V gives CDR1 MNHEY, CDR2 SMNVEV (reference sequence). CDR3 coding DNA: TGTGCCAGCAGTTTGGCCGGCTACAATGAGCAGTTCTTC. It is translated as CASSLAGYNEQFF.

This clonotype is medium-sized (0.01 to 0.1%) in the sample. The chain is built from TRBV11-1 and TRBJ2-4; a weak D match, TRBD2 (6 bases). CDR3 size: 17 residues. Per the germline V gene, CDR1 is SGHAT and CDR2 is FQDESV (reference sequence). The V and J ends lost 0 bases and 8 bases respectively, with 20 bases between them. CDR3 amino acids: CASSLAPITGWEDIQYF. The CDR3 nucleotides read TGTGCCAGCAGCTTAGCGCCCATAACAGGTTGGGAGGACATTCAGTACTTC.

About this clonotype itself: This may come from a read error, since a much larger clone is one base off. The chain recombines TRBV12-3 or TRBV12-4 with TRBJ1-5; no reliable D call. CDR3 length: 12 amino acids. This CDR3 reads CASSFSNHPQHF. DNA of the CDR3: TGTGCCAGCAGTTTTAGCAATCACCCCCAGCATTTT.

For this clonotype: A single base separates this from a much larger clone, so it may be a read error. CDR3 DNA sequence: TGTGCCAGCAGCCGCGGGACTAACCCGGTGGCATACAAGCAGTACTTC. This codes for CASSRGTNPVAYKQYF. The chain employs TRBV5-6 and TRBJ2-7; TRBD2 aligns across 7 bases. Germline V gives CDR1 SGHDT, CDR2 YYEEEE. V was pared by 4 bases and J by 8 bases, with 18 bases of the junction left unmatched. CDR3 length: 16 amino acids.

In this sample, this clonotype turned up once. V gene TRBV20-1 combines with J gene TRBJ2-3; tentative D call: TRBD2 (6 bases). CDR3 size: 17 residues. The germline V gene has CDR1 DFQATT and CDR2 SNEGSKA (reference sequence). V was shortened by 3 bases and J by 2 bases, with 21 bases between the two germline ends. The DNA for the CDR3 is TGCAGTGCTAGTACCCAGCGGGCCCCTCCCGTCACAGATACGCAGTATTTT. It yields the protein CSASTQRAPPVTDTQYF.

J is TRBJ2-2 and V is TRBV7-9, with TRBD2 identical over 8 bases. Trimming at V came to 9 bases and at J to 4 bases, leaving 7 bases not matched to a gene. This CDR3 region has 14 residues. The germline V gene has CDR1 SEHNR and CDR2 FQNEAQ (reference sequence). CDR3 nucleotide sequence: TGTGCCAGGGGAGCGGGGGACGGCACCGGGGAGCTGTTTTTT. This gives the protein CARGAGDGTGELFF.

The chain recombines TRBV24-1 with TRBJ1-1; TRBD1 matches at 7 bases. CDR3 size: 13 residues. Germline CDR1 is KGHDR and CDR2 is SFDVKD. Trimming cost V 4 bases and J 4 bases; bases outside gene matches: 2. In DNA, the CDR3 is TGTGCCACCAGTGAAAACAGGGGCACTGAAGCTTTCTTT. This gives the protein CATSENRGTEAFF.